The 8 T cell receptor beta chains below were found in one sample sequenced in a study of blood T cell repertoires in COVID-19. Sequencing was performed with immunoSEQ multiplex PCR; in TCRdb, only in-frame clones are kept and a portion is missing. The profile shows around 250,000 clones, 84% of them singletons. The specimen was PBMCs or T cells enriched from blood (not recorded which). The receptor source for this set is a man aged 25 to 40 with acute COVID-19.

As to this clone: An end of the junction does not agree with germline; a read error may underlie this. The chain links TRBV5-1 to TRBJ1-1; TRBD1 matches 7 bases. The V gene's germline CDR1 is SGHRS and CDR2 YFSETQ. CDR3 length equals 15 residues. CDR3 region: CASSLTGSGNTEAFF. The CDR3 bases are TGTGCCAGCAGCTTGACAGGGTCCGGGAACACTGAAGCTTTCTTT.

This clone showed up just once. The CDR3 region is CASSSQLANSPLHF. Here the CDR3 DNA reads TGTGCCAGTAGTTCACAGCTTGCTAATTCACCCCTCCACTTT. This sequence joins TRBV19 and TRBJ1-6; D unclear. The CDR3 length is 14 residues. Germline lookup yields CDR1 LNHDA and CDR2 SQIVND (reference sequence). V was trimmed by 5 bases and J by 6 bases, leaving 11 bases between them.

V is TRBV5-1 and J is TRBJ1-3, with D possibly being TRBD1 (6 bases). Germline V lookup: CDR1 SGHRS, CDR2 YFSETQ. V dropped 0 bases and J dropped 1 base, with 14 bases sitting between them. CDR3 length equals 17 residues. The CDR3: CASSLASLGASGNTIYF. The DNA of the CDR3 is TGCGCCAGCAGCTTGGCGAGTCTGGGGGCGTCTGGAAACACCATATATTTT.

In its sample, this clone was seen a few times. This chain joins TRBV30 and TRBJ2-1, with D possibly being TRBD2 (6 bases). V was trimmed by 5 bases and J by 7 bases, leaving 18 bases between them. The CDR3 is 14 residues long. In germline, CDR1 is GTSNPN, CDR2 SVGIG (reference sequence). The CDR3 coding sequence is TGTGCCTGGCACCGGGGGACGCCCCGAAATGAGCAGTTCTTC. Translating gives CAWHRGTPRNEQFF.

This sequence joins TRBV7-9 and TRBJ2-5, with TRBD2 identical over 11 bases. The J segment lost 5 bases and the V segment lost 1 base, leaving 6 bases of the junction unmatched. This CDR3 comprises 16 residues. CDR1 and CDR2 from the germline V gene are SEHNR and FQNEAQ (reference sequence). CDR3 DNA: TGTGCCAGCAGCTTAGTCTCTAGCGGGGGGACGGAGACCCAGTACTTC. Translated: CASSLVSSGGTETQYF.

The chain links TRBV2 to TRBJ1-1, with unresolved D. V gave up 4 bases and J gave up 1 base, with 7 bases separating them. The CDR3 has 13 residues. Germline V gene lookup returns CDR1 SNHLY and CDR2 FYNNEI. CDR3 sequence (DNA): TGTGCCAGCAGTGGGAGAACGAACACTGAAGCTTTCTTT. It yields the protein CASSGRTNTEAFF.

A single count supports this clone. V gene TRBV10-2 combines with J gene TRBJ1-2; TRBD1 aligns across 10 bases. The germline CDR1 and CDR2 sequences are WSHSY and SAAADI. The CDR3 is 13 amino acids. After removal of 7 bases from V and 3 bases from J, the junction contained 2 bases not matched to a gene. CDR3 loop: CASTGTGDYGYTF. The CDR3 bases are TGCGCCAGCACCGGGACAGGGGACTATGGCTACACCTTC.

The chain links TRBV9 to TRBJ2-3; perhaps TRBD2 as D (5 bases). The ends were cut back, 4 bases at V and 2 bases at J, with 11 bases in the middle. The CDR3 runs 14 residues. The germline V gene encodes CDR1 SGDLS and CDR2 YYNGEE. DNA of the CDR3: TGTGCCAGCAGCCGCTCGGGGTACACAGATACGCAGTATTTT. Translated, it gives CASSRSGYTDTQYF.